These 13 T cell receptor beta chains were sequenced from one sample in a study of cytomegalovirus exposure and HLA in healthy donors. Primers included in the PCR were 60 Vbeta and 13 Jbeta primers. TCRdb's table, derived via immunoSEQ multiplex PCR, lists solely in-frame clones and lacks some. The sample lists under 200,000 clones, approximately 71% occurring once. The sequenced sample consisted of PBMCs. These receptors all come from a male donor in good health and CMV-seronegative.

This clone has a handful of counts. The genes are TRBV6-6 and TRBJ2-1, with D possibly being TRBD1 (5 bases). CDR1 is MNHNY and CDR2 is SVGAGI in the germline V gene (reference sequence). The CDR3 sequence is 12 residues long. V lost 8 bases and J 6 bases, leaving 11 bases between the germline ends. As DNA, the CDR3 is TGTGCCAGCGTGGGCAGGGTCAATGAGCAGTTCTTC. Protein sequence: CASVGRVNEQFF.

Note on this clone: Other nucleotide sequences from this sample produce the same CDR3. The chain employs TRBV28 and TRBJ2-7; D possibly corresponds to TRBD1 (5 bases). Trimming took 3 bases from V and 4 from J, leaving 7 bases between them. This CDR3 is built from 12 residues. Germline-derived CDR1 and CDR2 are MDHEN and SYDVKM. The CDR3 nucleotides read TGTGCCAGCAGTTTGCAGGGATACGAGCAGTACTTC. Translation: CASSLQGYEQYF.

The J gene is TRBJ2-1, the V gene TRBV7-2; 9 nucleotides agree with TRBD1. The CDR3 spans 14 residues. V trimming: 5 bases; J trimming: 3 bases; junction bases outside the gene matches: 2. The germline CDR1 and CDR2 sequences are SGHTA and FQGNSA. For the CDR3, the DNA is TGTGCCAGCAGCCCGGGACAGGGCTACAATGAGCAGTTCTTC. This translates into CASSPGQGYNEQFF.

This clone was counted a single time. This chain joins TRBV4-3 and TRBJ2-7; 11 positions match TRBD1. The CDR3 is made up of 13 amino acids. The germline V gene encodes CDR1 LGHNA and CDR2 YSLEER. The trim removed 3 bases at V and 8 bases at J, leaving 3 bases unmatched. In DNA, the CDR3 is TGCGCCAGCAGCCAGGACAGGGGGCCGAAGCAGTACTTC. Its protein is CASSQDRGPKQYF.

Notes on this clone: Additional DNA sequences in this sample encode the identical CDR3. CDR3 residues: CASSLVQGARETQYF. The CDR3 DNA is TGCGCCAGCAGCTTGGTACAGGGGGCGCGGGAGACCCAGTACTTC. The genes are TRBV5-1 and TRBJ2-5; 9 nucleotides align to TRBD1. V shed 0 bases and J 5 bases; nucleotides not matched to a gene: 5. This CDR3 is 15 amino acids long. CDR1 is SGHRS and CDR2 is YFSETQ in the germline V gene.

This chain connects TRBV6-5 to TRBJ1-1, with TRBD1 identical over 8 bases. V lost 5 bases to trimming and J lost 5 bases; unmatched junction nucleotides: 7. Germline CDR1 MNHEY, CDR2 SVGAGI. This CDR3 is built from 14 residues. The DNA for the CDR3 is TGTGCCAGCAGTCCCACAGGGGGGAGTACTGAAGCTTTCTTT. This sequence encodes CASSPTGGSTEAFF.

The chain uses TRBV7-3 and TRBJ2-6; D not certain. V was trimmed by 6 bases and J by 0 bases, leaving 3 bases between them. Germline values: CDR1 SGHTA, CDR2 FQGTGA. CDR3 length: 13 amino acids. Here the CDR3 DNA reads TGTGCCAGCAGGGCCTCTGGGGCCAACGTCCTGACTTTC. Its protein product is CASRASGANVLTF.

The chain joins TRBV27 to TRBJ1-5, with D unresolved. From germline, CDR1 is MNHEY and CDR2 SMNVEV (reference sequence). This CDR3 is built from 12 residues. V lost 2 bases and J 6 bases, leaving 5 bases between the germline ends. CDR3 sequence (DNA): TGTGCCAGCAGTTTAAACGGTCAGCCCCAGCATTTT. It is translated as CASSLNGQPQHF.

This rearrangement joins TRBV5-1 to TRBJ2-3, with 10 bases lining up with TRBD1. The V gene's germline CDR1 is SGHRS and CDR2 YFSETQ. The CDR3 loop spans 16 amino acids. V shed 3 bases and J 1 base; nucleotides not matched to a gene: 5. CDR3 amino acids: CASSSTGTGGTDTQYF. Written as DNA, the CDR3 is TGCGCCAGCAGCTCGACCGGGACAGGGGGCACAGATACGCAGTATTTT.

The rearrangement uses TRBV23-1 and TRBJ1-5, with D uncertain. TRBV23-1 is designated an ORF whose function remains uncertain. The length of the CDR3 is 15 residues. Trimming took 1 base from V and 1 from J, leaving 8 bases between them. CDR3 sequence (DNA): TGCGCCAGCAGTCAATATAGCGGGAGCAATCAGCCCCAGCATTTT. It is translated as CASSQYSGSNQPQHF.

This clone was seen a few times. The chain carries TRBV4-3 and TRBJ2-3; D gene ambiguous. This CDR3 is built from 13 residues. Trimming shortened V by 1 base and J by 2 bases, and 4 bases separated the two germline ends. The germline V gene encodes CDR1 LGHNA and CDR2 YSLEER. CDR3 residues: CASSQVATDTQYF. The CDR3, as DNA: TGCGCCAGCAGCCAAGTAGCCACAGATACGCAGTATTTT.

The V and J genes are TRBV29-1 and TRBJ2-7; D is perhaps TRBD1 (6 bases). This CDR3 region has 13 residues. Germline loops: CDR1 SQVTM, CDR2 ANQGSEA. Trimming left V 6 bases short and J 5 bases short, with 17 bases between. The CDR3, as DNA: TGCAGCGTGGTGGGCCTCCCAGGGGACGAGCAGTACTTC. This encodes CSVVGLPGDEQYF.

The J gene is TRBJ2-7, the V gene TRBV2; TRBD1 agrees at 8 bases. This CDR3 has 15 amino acids. J lost 2 bases, V lost 4 bases, and 7 bases had no gene match. CDR1 and CDR2 (germline): SNHLY, FYNNEI. CDR3 coding DNA: TGTGCCAGCAGTGGAGGGACAGGAACAACCTACGAGCAGTACTTC. Its translation is CASSGGTGTTYEQYF.